This passage covers 9 T cell receptor beta chains from one sample sequenced in a study of T cells after yellow fever vaccination (dated 2019 in TCRdb). The treatment or condition label for this specimen denotes: live attenuated yellow fever vaccine strain. The library was built by means of 5' RACE. These reads were obtained on an Illumina HiSeq 2500. Starting from the raw public reads, TCRdb applied fastp trimming at Q25, assembled clones with MiXCR and retained in-frame beta chains. Rows are combined by CDR3 protein, so each entry shows the most common genes and DNA. This sample holds about 74,000 distinct CDR3 sequences; around 7% were observed only once. Around 35% of the sample is in the top ten clones. The material was CD8+ T cells sorted from PBMCs, obtained about 5 days after the first yellow fever vaccination. The receptors were gathered from a man younger than 35 who received the YFV17D yellow fever vaccine.

The V call is TRBV20-1, the J call TRBJ1-1; D remains ambiguous. Trimming removed 3 bases at V and 5 bases at J, with 13 bases between. Germline V gene lookup returns CDR1 DFQATT and CDR2 SNEGSKA (reference sequence). The CDR3 has 13 amino acids. CDR3 DNA: TGCAGTGCTAGCAGAGTATCGTGGACTGAAGCTTTCTTT. The encoded protein is CSASRVSWTEAFF.

This clonotype turned up a few times. This sequence joins TRBV4-3 and TRBJ1-1; D is unclear. Trimming removed 1 base at V and 6 bases at J, with 15 bases between. CDR1 and CDR2 from the germline V gene are LGHNA and YSLEER. CDR3 length: 15 amino acids. The chain's CDR3 is CASSQGRPTTAEAFF. CDR3 sequence (DNA): TGCGCCAGCAGCCAAGGAAGACCGACGACCGCTGAAGCTTTCTTT.

Only a few counts were recorded for this clonotype. This chain's CDR3 is CASRVGTGIYEQYF. The CDR3 coding sequence is TGTGCCAGCAGGGTTGGGACGGGGATTTACGAGCAGTACTTC. This chain joins TRBV6-5 and TRBJ2-7; perhaps D is TRBD1 or TRBD2 (5 bases each). CDR3 length: 14 amino acids. Trimming left V 6 bases short and J 4 bases short, with 16 bases between. Germline assignment: CDR1 MNHEY and CDR2 SVGAGI.

This clonotype was recorded at least ten times. The genes are TRBV12-3 or TRBV12-4 and TRBJ2-4, with unresolved D. The length of the CDR3 is 14 residues. V was cut by 3 bases and J by 9 bases, with 15 bases left in between. The CDR3 loop reads CASSFRHPSSIQYF. The DNA of the CDR3 is TGTGCCAGCAGTTTCCGCCACCCTTCAAGCATTCAGTACTTC.

This clonotype was counted ten times or more. The chain carries TRBV6-4 and TRBJ2-1; TRBD2 is a possible D gene (5 bases). The CDR3 contains 16 residues. Per germline, CDR1 MRHNA and CDR2 SNTAGT. V lost 3 bases, J lost 2 bases, and 14 bases lay in between. Here the CDR3 DNA reads TGTGCCAGCAGTGAAGATGGAGCGGAACCCTACAATGAGCAGTTCTTC. It is translated as CASSEDGAEPYNEQFF.

The chain links TRBV29-1 to TRBJ1-1; possibly TRBD1 for D (5 bases). Trimming shortened V by 6 bases and J by 1 base, and 15 bases separated the two germline ends. This CDR3 is built from 14 residues. Germline CDR1 SQVTM, CDR2 ANQGSEA. The CDR3: CSVDDRQRNTEAFF. In nucleotides, the CDR3 is TGCAGCGTGGACGATAGACAGAGGAACACTGAAGCTTTCTTT.

Ten or more counts support this clonotype. J is TRBJ2-7 and V is TRBV7-9; TRBD2 matches 8 bases. The CDR3 contains 15 residues. CDR1 and CDR2 (germline): SEHNR, FQNEAQ (reference sequence). V gave up 6 bases and J gave up 4 bases; unmatched junction bases: 11. CDR3 bases: TGTGCCAGCAGGGGGACTAGTTCCTTACCATACGAGCAGTACTTC. Translation: CASRGTSSLPYEQYF.

This clonotype came up many times. V is TRBV7-9 and J is TRBJ2-3; the D gene is possibly TRBD2 (5 bases). The CDR3 runs 14 residues. From germline, CDR1 is SEHNR and CDR2 FQNEAQ (reference sequence). The V gene lost 1 base and the J gene lost 5 bases, with 10 bases spanning the gap. The CDR3 loop is CASSLGGPGDTQYF. CDR3 nucleotides: TGTGCCAGCAGCTTAGGAGGGCCGGGAGATACGCAGTATTTT.

This clonotype was seen a handful of times. The V and J genes are TRBV5-1 and TRBJ2-1, with a possible D match to TRBD2 (6 bases). This CDR3 spans 14 amino acids. With 4 bases removed from V and 8 bases from J, the gap between germline ends came to 16 bases. CDR1 and CDR2 from the germline V gene are SGHRS and YFSETQ. The CDR3, as DNA: TGCGCCAGCAGCCTAAGCGGGTCCCGGGATGAGCAGTTCTTC. Translated, it gives CASSLSGSRDEQFF. The full variable domain, its missing parts supplied by reference TRBV5-1 and TRBJ2-1, is KAGVTQTPRYLIKTRGQQVTLSCSPISGHRSVSWYQQTPGQGLQFLFEYFSETQRNKGNFPGRFSGRQFSNSRSEMNVSTLELGDSALYLCASSLSGSRDEQFFGPGTRLTVL.